The T cell receptor (beta chain) under discussion was sequenced for a study of T cells in women clearing cervical HPV infection. Overall study: Case blood drawn at lesion detection; control blood after infection cleared.

Genomic DNA, averaging around 1,200 ng per sample, yielded TCR beta CDR3 via immunoSEQ. TCRdb keeps only in-frame clones here, not all; method: immunoSEQ multiplex PCR. This sample's table reports under 45,000 clones. From germline, CDR1 is SGHRS and CDR2 YFSETQ. This CDR3 contains 15 residues. Trimming cost V 0 bases and J 5 bases; bases outside gene matches: 4. Turning to this clone: The read falls 3 residues short of the CDR3 end, and the missing part is taken from the germline J gene.

The chain joins TRBV5-1 to TRBJ2-2; the match to TRBD2 covers 7 bases. The sample consisted of blood buffy coat. The source of this sequence is a woman between 18 and 75 years old with a cervical HPV16 infection that either progressed to CIN3+ or cleared (not recorded which). CDR3 amino acids: CASSLGSSGTGELFF. CDR3 DNA, as far as it was read: TGCGCCAGCAGCTTGGGGTCTAGCGGAACCGGGGAG.